This entry features one T cell receptor (beta chain) sequence. Under the authors' procedure: Amplification of reference gene primers provided the estimated nucleated cell counts. Sequencing was performed with immunoSEQ multiplex PCR; in TCRdb, only in-frame clones are kept and a portion is missing. The DNA gave D and trimming, while V, J and clone size come from that table. The table lists 85,000 to 100,000 clones, 90% of them singletons. The data are from a study of blood T cell repertoires in COVID-19. Across the study: Samples of COVID-19 (acute and convalescent) were obtained from the United States, Italy and Spain. PBMCs, B-cell-depleted T cells, or T cells were the source of the cDNA or gDNA that made up the material.

Source material: peripheral blood. The receptor's source is a man between 60 and 75 years old with acute or convalescent COVID-19.

This chain's CDR3 is CASSGGLPRTSTDTQYF. The CDR3 nucleotides are TGCGCCAGCAGCGGGGGACTACCGCGAACTAGCACAGATACGCAGTATTTT. This chain links TRBV5-1 with TRBJ2-3; 7 bases agree with TRBD2. Germline-derived CDR1 and CDR2 are SGHRS and YFSETQ. The CDR3 spans 17 residues. Trimming at V came to 4 bases and at J to 0 bases, leaving 11 bases not matched to a gene.